This TCR beta chain was sequenced in a study of neurological immune-mediated disorders. Whole-study findings and limits: No CDR3 amino acid sequences were shared by expanded clones across subjects, suggesting private repertoires in all groups. In HTLV-1-associated myelopathy, TCR clonal expansion was greatest, and in multiple sclerosis it was least, below healthy controls.

The CDR3 covers 16 residues. Germline V lookup: CDR1 SGHRS, CDR2 YFSETQ. Trimming cost V 0 bases and J 0 bases, with 7 bases left between them. This clonotype was seen repeatedly, ten times or more. Its specificity is not known. TCRdb passed the 5' RACE reads through MiXCR, listing each CDR3 protein once. Of around 100,000 distinct CDR3 sequences in the sample, approximately 11% were seen once. Time point indicated: longitudinal time-point 3. Unsorted libraries were prepared from 2 million PBMCs that had been stored at -80 C. This chain joins TRBV5-1 and TRBJ2-6; no definite D call. This clonotype was sampled from a female donor with HTLV-1-associated myelopathy (HAM/TSP). Source material: PBMCs. The CDR3 region is CASSLVPNSGANVLTF. The CDR3 DNA is TGCGCCAGCAGCTTGGTTCCGAACTCTGGGGCCAACGTCCTGACTTTC.